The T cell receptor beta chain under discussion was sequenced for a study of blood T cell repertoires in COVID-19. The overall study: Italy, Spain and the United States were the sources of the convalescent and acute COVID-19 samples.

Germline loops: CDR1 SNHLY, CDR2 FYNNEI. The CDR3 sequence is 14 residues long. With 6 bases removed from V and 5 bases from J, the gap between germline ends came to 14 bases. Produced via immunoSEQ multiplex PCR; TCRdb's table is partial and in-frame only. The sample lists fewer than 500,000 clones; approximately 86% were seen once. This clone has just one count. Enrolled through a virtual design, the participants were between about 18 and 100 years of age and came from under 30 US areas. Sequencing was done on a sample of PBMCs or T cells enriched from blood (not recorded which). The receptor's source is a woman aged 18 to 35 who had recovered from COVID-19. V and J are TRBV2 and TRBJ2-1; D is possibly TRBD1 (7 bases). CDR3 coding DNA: TGTGCCAGCAGGCGGGACAGAGAAGACAATGAGCAGTTCTTC. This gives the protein CASRRDREDNEQFF.